These T cell receptor beta chains were read from a single sample in a study of blood T cell repertoires in COVID-19. Using immunoSEQ multiplex PCR, the repertoire was profiled, and TCRdb retains in-frame clones only, with some absent. The sample includes nearly 350,000 clones, about 90% of them seen just once. The specimen was peripheral blood. The receptors here all came from a woman aged 70 to 79 with COVID-19, enrolled during active disease. Each CDR3 is given with its conserved first and last residue. The order of the fields is V gene, D gene, J gene, clone size, CDR3 DNA, CDR3 protein. The D gene is left open where the match is weak. Some rows mark clone size as missing; the rest say once, few, many or name a class of expanded clone.

V gene: TRBV14; D gene: TRBD1; J gene: TRBJ1-2; clone size: .; CDR3 DNA: TGTGCCAGCAGCCACCGGAACCCATACAGGGGGGGCTACACCTTC; CDR3 protein: CASSHRNPYRGGYTF
V gene: TRBV7-2; D gene: TRBD2; J gene: TRBJ2-5; clone size: .; CDR3 DNA: TGTGCCAGCAGCTTAGCGCGGAGCGGGGGTGAGACCCAGTACTTC; CDR3 protein: CASSLARSGGETQYF
V gene: TRBV5-1; D gene: .; J gene: TRBJ1-2; clone size: .; CDR3 DNA: TGCGCCAGCAGCTATTTCGGGTATGGCTACACCTTC; CDR3 protein: CASSYFGYGYTF
V gene: TRBV6-5; D gene: .; J gene: TRBJ1-5; clone size: .; CDR3 DNA: TGTGCCAGCAGTCCCTCCGGGTCAAGCAATCAGCCCCAGCATTTT; CDR3 protein: CASSPSGSSNQPQHF
V gene: TRBV5-3; D gene: TRBD1; J gene: TRBJ2-7; clone size: .; CDR3 DNA: TGTGCCAGAAGCTTCATCCAGGACAGGGGAGACTACGAGCAGTACTTC; CDR3 protein: CARSFIQDRGDYEQYF
V gene: TRBV19; D gene: .; J gene: TRBJ2-1; clone size: once; CDR3 DNA: TGTGCCAGCAATCAATCTCCTACCGGGAATGAGCAGTTCTTC; CDR3 protein: CASNQSPTGNEQFF
V gene: TRBV19; D gene: TRBD1; J gene: TRBJ1-3; clone size: .; CDR3 DNA: TGTGCCAGTAGTCTCAGGACAGGGGGCTCTGGAAACACCATATATTTT; CDR3 protein: CASSLRTGGSGNTIYF
V gene: TRBV7-2; D gene: .; J gene: TRBJ1-2; clone size: .; CDR3 DNA: TGTGCCAGCAGCTTGAACAGGGTAGAGAGCTACACCTTC; CDR3 protein: CASSLNRVESYTF
V gene: TRBV9; D gene: .; J gene: TRBJ1-1; clone size: .; CDR3 DNA: TGTGCCAGCAGCGGAGGGGGCACTGAAGCTTTCTTT; CDR3 protein: CASSGGGTEAFF
V gene: TRBV2; D gene: TRBD1; J gene: TRBJ2-7; clone size: .; CDR3 DNA: TGTGCCAGCAGTCTTTCCGGGACAGGCTACGAGCAGTACTTC; CDR3 protein: CASSLSGTGYEQYF
V gene: TRBV5-4; D gene: .; J gene: TRBJ1-1; clone size: .; CDR3 DNA: TGTGCCAGCAGCTTTCGAAACACGAACACTGAAGCTTTCTTT; CDR3 protein: CASSFRNTNTEAFF
V gene: TRBV18; D gene: TRBD1; J gene: TRBJ2-3; clone size: .; CDR3 DNA: TGTGCCAGCTCTGGACAGGGCGCAGATACGCAGTATTTT; CDR3 protein: CASSGQGADTQYF
V gene: TRBV5-1; D gene: .; J gene: TRBJ2-3; clone size: .; CDR3 DNA: TGCGCCAGCAGCTTGGGACTAGTGGGGAGCACAGATACGCAGTATTTT; CDR3 protein: CASSLGLVGSTDTQYF
V gene: TRBV24-1; D gene: .; J gene: TRBJ2-3; clone size: .; CDR3 DNA: TGTGCCACCAGTGGCACCCGAGCGGTTTGGGATACGCAGTATTTT; CDR3 protein: CATSGTRAVWDTQYF
V gene: TRBV27; D gene: TRBD2; J gene: TRBJ2-7; clone size: .; CDR3 DNA: TGTGCCAGCCCCGGGGCGGGGGTGTCCTACGAGCAGTACTTC; CDR3 protein: CASPGAGVSYEQYF
V gene: TRBV2; D gene: .; J gene: TRBJ1-2; clone size: many; CDR3 DNA: TGTGCCAGCAGTGCGACAGGAGATGGCTACACCTTC; CDR3 protein: CASSATGDGYTF
V gene: TRBV30; D gene: TRBD1; J gene: TRBJ1-3; clone size: .; CDR3 DNA: TGTGCCTGGGGGCCCAGGACAGGGCCTAACTCTGGAAACACCATATATTTT; CDR3 protein: CAWGPRTGPNSGNTIYF
V gene: TRBV23-1; D gene: .; J gene: TRBJ1-2; clone size: .; CDR3 DNA: TGCGCCAGGGGACACCGATATGGCTACACCTTC; CDR3 protein: CARGHRYGYTF
V gene: TRBV5-6; D gene: .; J gene: TRBJ2-7; clone size: .; CDR3 DNA: TGTGCCAGCAGCCTGGGACCGGGGGTCGAGCAGTACTTC; CDR3 protein: CASSLGPGVEQYF
V gene: TRBV7-3; D gene: .; J gene: TRBJ2-1; clone size: once; CDR3 DNA: TGTGCCGGTGGGTTGGGACAACCCTCCCGGCAGTTCTTC; CDR3 protein: CAGGLGQPSRQFF
V gene: TRBV6-5; D gene: .; J gene: TRBJ1-1; clone size: .; CDR3 DNA: TGTGCCAGCAGTTACCGGGGGGGAGAGAACACTGAAGCTTTCTTT; CDR3 protein: CASSYRGGENTEAFF
V gene: TRBV19; D gene: TRBD1; J gene: TRBJ1-5; clone size: .; CDR3 DNA: TGTGCCAGTAGTAGCCCCTACCGGGACAGAGGAAATCAGCCCCAGCATTTT; CDR3 protein: CASSSPYRDRGNQPQHF
V gene: TRBV5-1; D gene: .; J gene: TRBJ1-1; clone size: .; CDR3 DNA: TGCGCCAGCAGCTCCCCGGTCGCGGGCACTGAAGCTTTCTTT; CDR3 protein: CASSSPVAGTEAFF
V gene: TRBV4-3; D gene: TRBD1; J gene: TRBJ1-5; clone size: .; CDR3 DNA: TGCGCCAGCAGCCAAGATAGGTCAGGGGGAATAGGCAATCAGCCCCAGCATTTT; CDR3 protein: CASSQDRSGGIGNQPQHF
V gene: TRBV6-2/TRBV6-3; D gene: .; J gene: TRBJ1-1; clone size: once; CDR3 DNA: TGTGCCAGCAGTTATAACAGGGTCAAGAGGGACACTGAAGCTTTCTTT; CDR3 protein: CASSYNRVKRDTEAFF
V gene: TRBV6-6; D gene: TRBD1; J gene: TRBJ1-1; clone size: .; CDR3 DNA: TGTGCCAGCACCAGGGGGTTGGACAGGGGTACTGAAGCTTTCTTT; CDR3 protein: CASTRGLDRGTEAFF
V gene: TRBV5-6; D gene: .; J gene: TRBJ1-5; clone size: .; CDR3 DNA: TGTGCCAGCAGCTTGGGGTTCTCGCGGTTCATTTATCAGCCCCAGCATTTT; CDR3 protein: CASSLGFSRFIYQPQHF
V gene: TRBV5-8; D gene: TRBD1; J gene: TRBJ1-1; clone size: .; CDR3 DNA: TGTGCCAGCAGCTTGGGACAGGGTAGGGGGGACACTGAAGCTTTCTTT; CDR3 protein: CASSLGQGRGDTEAFF
V gene: TRBV30; D gene: TRBD1; J gene: TRBJ1-2; clone size: .; CDR3 DNA: TGTGCCTGGAATAAGGGACAGGGCAGCTACACCTTC; CDR3 protein: CAWNKGQGSYTF
V gene: TRBV5-6; D gene: .; J gene: TRBJ2-1; clone size: .; CDR3 DNA: TGTGCCAGCAGCCCGCTAACGGACGGGACAAATGAGCAGTTCTTC; CDR3 protein: CASSPLTDGTNEQFF
V gene: TRBV6-5; D gene: .; J gene: TRBJ1-1; clone size: .; CDR3 DNA: TGTGCCAGCAGTTACGACCAGGGCACTGAAGCTTTCTTT; CDR3 protein: CASSYDQGTEAFF
V gene: TRBV2; D gene: .; J gene: TRBJ1-1; clone size: .; CDR3 DNA: TGTGCCAGCAGAAGGACAGACCTAACGAACACTGAAGCTTTCTTT; CDR3 protein: CASRRTDLTNTEAFF
V gene: TRBV12-5; D gene: TRBD2; J gene: TRBJ2-1; clone size: .; CDR3 DNA: TGTGCTAGTGATCCTTCCGGGACTAGCGTTTTGAATGAGCAGTTCTTC; CDR3 protein: CASDPSGTSVLNEQFF
V gene: TRBV29-1; D gene: TRBD1; J gene: TRBJ2-5; clone size: .; CDR3 DNA: TGCAGCGTTGAAGGGACAGGCCAAGAGACCCAGTACTTC; CDR3 protein: CSVEGTGQETQYF
V gene: TRBV6-2/TRBV6-3; D gene: .; J gene: TRBJ2-7; clone size: .; CDR3 DNA: TGTGCCAGCAGTACAGACGCTTACGAGCAGTACTTC; CDR3 protein: CASSTDAYEQYF
V gene: TRBV5-1; D gene: TRBD1; J gene: TRBJ1-5; clone size: .; CDR3 DNA: TGCGCCAGCAGCTCAGGGACAGGGCGAGATCAGCCCCAGCATTTT; CDR3 protein: CASSSGTGRDQPQHF
V gene: TRBV27; D gene: .; J gene: TRBJ1-1; clone size: .; CDR3 DNA: TGTGCCAGCAGTTCAGGAAACACTGAAGCTTTCTTT; CDR3 protein: CASSSGNTEAFF
V gene: TRBV2; D gene: .; J gene: TRBJ1-3; clone size: .; CDR3 DNA: TGTGCCAGCTCCCGACGGGACTCTGGAAACACCATATATTTT; CDR3 protein: CASSRRDSGNTIYF
V gene: TRBV4-3; D gene: .; J gene: TRBJ2-7; clone size: .; CDR3 DNA: TGCGCCAGCAGCCAAGATGCGGGGACCTACGAGCAGTACTTC; CDR3 protein: CASSQDAGTYEQYF
V gene: TRBV5-1; D gene: .; J gene: TRBJ2-3; clone size: .; CDR3 DNA: TGCGCCAGCAGCTTGGAACAAAGCACAGATACGCAGTATTTT; CDR3 protein: CASSLEQSTDTQYF
V gene: TRBV5-1; D gene: TRBD1; J gene: TRBJ1-2; clone size: .; CDR3 DNA: TGCGCCAGCAGCTCCCACCCAGACAGGGAAAACTATGGCTACACCTTC; CDR3 protein: CASSSHPDRENYGYTF
V gene: TRBV3-1/TRBV3-2; D gene: TRBD1; J gene: TRBJ1-1; clone size: once; CDR3 DNA: TGTGCCAGCAGCCAAGAGACAGGGAGGAGCGAAGCTTTCTTT; CDR3 protein: CASSQETGRSEAFF
V gene: TRBV12-5; D gene: TRBD1; J gene: TRBJ1-1; clone size: .; CDR3 DNA: TGTGCTAGTGAGCGGGACAGGGGCATTCTCATGAACACTGAAGCTTTCTTT; CDR3 protein: CASERDRGILMNTEAFF
V gene: TRBV15; D gene: TRBD1; J gene: TRBJ1-3; clone size: .; CDR3 DNA: TGTGCCACCAGCAGAGGGGGGACAGACACCATATATTTT; CDR3 protein: CATSRGGTDTIYF
V gene: TRBV4-1; D gene: .; J gene: TRBJ2-1; clone size: .; CDR3 DNA: TGCGCCAGCAGCCAAACGGTCTACAATGAGCAGTTCTTC; CDR3 protein: CASSQTVYNEQFF